This record concerns one T cell receptor (beta chain) sequence. CDR3 length: 16 amino acids. V was shortened by 4 bases and J by 0 bases, with 13 bases between the two germline ends. Germline V CDR1 and CDR2: MNHNY, SVGAGI (reference sequence). Generated by immunoSEQ multiplex PCR, the TCRdb table keeps only in-frame clones and is missing some. The sample has approximately 810,000 clones, over 90% seen once. The record originates from a study of shared clonotypes between healthy human individuals. Positive CCR7 selection of CD45RO-negative cells yielded the naive CD8 cells, and terminally differentiated effector memory CD45RA+ cells were excluded.

This chain connects TRBV6-6 to TRBJ1-3; possibly TRBD1 for D (6 bases). This clonotype was obtained from a young man in good health. Sequencing input: naive CD8+ T cells sorted from blood. The CDR3 nucleotides read TGTGCCAGCAGTTCCGGAGGGGGGGCCTCTGGAAACACCATATATTTT. Its protein is CASSSGGGASGNTIYF.